The T cell receptor (beta chain) described here comes from a study of T cell responses to AZD1222 COVID-19 vaccine. Study-wide results and limits: Mapped onto spike, vaccine-associated CD4 TCRs spanned it and were dominant at 160-218 and 743-854. Females outnumbered males among donors, who were mostly white British; clonal diversity was possibly underestimated.

This clone was counted a single time. Its antigen remains unidentified. The V and J ends lost 3 bases and 7 bases respectively, with 14 bases between them. Germline V gene sequence: CDR1 SGDLS, CDR2 YYNGEE. This CDR3 contains 14 residues. TCRdb's table, derived via immunoSEQ multiplex PCR, lists solely in-frame clones and lacks some. This sample has some 200,000 clones, with 85% to 95% found just once. The starting material was peripheral blood, obtained on day 0 of MenACWY control vaccination. V and J are TRBV9 and TRBJ1-3; D remains ambiguous. The receptor was isolated from an adult in good health. The CDR3 sequence: CASSGRDWSNTIYF. In DNA, the CDR3 is TGTGCCAGCAGCGGCCGCGATTGGAGTAACACCATATATTTT.